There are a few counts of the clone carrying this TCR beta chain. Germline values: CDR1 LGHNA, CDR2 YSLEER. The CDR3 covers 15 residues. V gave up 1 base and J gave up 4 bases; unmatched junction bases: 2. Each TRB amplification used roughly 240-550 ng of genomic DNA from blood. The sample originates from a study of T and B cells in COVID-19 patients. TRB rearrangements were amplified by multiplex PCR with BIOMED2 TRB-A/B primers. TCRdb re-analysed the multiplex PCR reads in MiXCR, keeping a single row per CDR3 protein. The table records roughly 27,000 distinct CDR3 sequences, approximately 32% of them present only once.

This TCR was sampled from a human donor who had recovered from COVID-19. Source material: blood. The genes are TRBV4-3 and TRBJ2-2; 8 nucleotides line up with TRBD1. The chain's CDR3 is CASSQGTGSTGELFF. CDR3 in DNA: TGCGCCAGCAGCCAAGGGACAGGGAGCACCGGGGAGCTGTTTTTT.